The source of this T cell receptor (beta chain) is a study of blood T cell repertoires in COVID-19. Looking at the study overall: The origin of the acute and convalescent COVID-19 samples was the United States, Italy and Spain. Nucleic acid was either cDNA or gDNA, and it came from T cells, B-cell-depleted T cells, or PBMCs.

Germline loops: CDR1 LGHDT, CDR2 YNNKEL (reference sequence). Trimming removed 1 base from V and 7 bases from J; junction bases left unmatched: 9. The CDR3 covers 17 residues. Original analysis: Cell counts per sample came from amplifying reference gene primers. Repertoires were generated with immunoSEQ multiplex PCR, while TCRdb's copy carries only in-frame clones and drops some. Clone size and the V and J calls come from that table; the DNA yielded D and trimming. The table shows roughly 160,000 clones, with roughly 86% occurring only once. While infection was still active, Seattle patients were enrolled and then followed longitudinally.

This TCR was sampled from a woman over 75 with COVID-19, enrolled during active disease. V gene TRBV3-1 (or the pseudogene TRBV3-2) combines with J gene TRBJ2-7; 14 bases line up with TRBD2. Sequencing was performed on peripheral blood. This chain's CDR3 is CASSQGRTSGRLREQYF. In DNA form, the CDR3 reads TGTGCCAGCAGCCAAGGAAGGACTAGCGGGAGGTTGAGGGAGCAGTACTTC.